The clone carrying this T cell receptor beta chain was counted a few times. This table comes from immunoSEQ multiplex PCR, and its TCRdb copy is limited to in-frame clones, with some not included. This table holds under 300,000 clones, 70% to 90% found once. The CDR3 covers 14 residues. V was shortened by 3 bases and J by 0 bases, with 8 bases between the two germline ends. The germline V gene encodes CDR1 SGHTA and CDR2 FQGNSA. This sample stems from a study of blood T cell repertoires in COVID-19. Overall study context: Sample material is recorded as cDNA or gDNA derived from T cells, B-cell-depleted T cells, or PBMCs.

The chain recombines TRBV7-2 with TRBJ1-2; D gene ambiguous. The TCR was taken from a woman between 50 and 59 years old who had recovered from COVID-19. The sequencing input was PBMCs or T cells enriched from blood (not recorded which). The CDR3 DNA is TGTGCCAGCAGCTTTCGAACAGCTAACTATGGCTACACCTTC. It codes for CASSFRTANYGYTF. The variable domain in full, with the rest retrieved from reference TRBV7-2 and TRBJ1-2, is GAGVSQSPSNKVTEKGKDVELRCDPISGHTALYWYRQSLGQGLEFLIYFQGNSAPDKSGLPSDRFSAERTGGSVSTLTIQRTQQEDSAVYLCASSFRTANYGYTFGSGTRLTVV.